This T cell receptor (beta chain) was recovered during a study of shared clonotypes between healthy human individuals. Broader study findings: Generation probabilities of non-shared clonotypes were lower (relative to those shared by all four donors).

Notes on this clone: Its target is unknown.

The CDR3 runs to 18 residues. Germline-derived CDR1 and CDR2 are MNHEY and SMNVEV (reference sequence). V dropped 6 bases and J dropped 0 bases, with 21 bases sitting between them. Method: immunoSEQ multiplex PCR; TCRdb's copy keeps in-frame clones and lacks some. Here the sample spans 2,500,000 or so clones, 85% to 95% being singletons. The rearrangement links TRBV27 to TRBJ1-3; D gene ambiguous. This TCR derives from a man aged 18 to 29 in good health. Some clones in this sample may be carry-over from other donors' samples. Specimen: naive CD4+ T cells from PBMCs. The subset denotes: CD45RA+ positively selected. This CDR3 reads CASSSVRGSLSSGNTIYF. In nucleotides, the CDR3 is TGTGCCAGCAGCTCTGTAAGAGGATCCTTAAGCTCTGGAAACACCATATATTTT.